This T cell receptor beta chain was found in a study of OX40 agonist ivuxolimab in advanced cancers. At the level of the study: Ivuxolimab doses were 0.01, 0.1, 0.3, 1.5, 3 or 10 mg/kg every 2 weeks. Of the participants, 40% had some prior anti-PD-1, anti-PD-L1 or anti-CTLA-4 therapy, which was allowed.

The table came from immunoSEQ multiplex PCR; TCRdb's copy has only in-frame clones and leaves some out. The sample consists of roughly 76,000 clones, about 82% of them appearing once. With regard to this clone: Other DNA sequences within the sample encode an identical CDR3.

The TCR was taken from an adult with an advanced solid tumor such as melanoma, head and neck, liver or kidney cancer. Specimen: CD4+ or CD8+ T cells sorted from blood, collected in a trial of the OX40 agonist ivuxolimab.

CDR3 loop: CASSGGSSYNEQFF. The CDR3 DNA follows: TGTGCCAGCAGTGGGGGTTCCTCCTACAATGAGCAGTTCTTC. The chain employs TRBV6-4 and TRBJ2-1; D is undetermined. Germline V gives CDR1 MRHNA, CDR2 SNTAGT. This CDR3 spans 14 amino acids. V was clipped by 4 bases and J by 0 bases, with 7 bases between them.